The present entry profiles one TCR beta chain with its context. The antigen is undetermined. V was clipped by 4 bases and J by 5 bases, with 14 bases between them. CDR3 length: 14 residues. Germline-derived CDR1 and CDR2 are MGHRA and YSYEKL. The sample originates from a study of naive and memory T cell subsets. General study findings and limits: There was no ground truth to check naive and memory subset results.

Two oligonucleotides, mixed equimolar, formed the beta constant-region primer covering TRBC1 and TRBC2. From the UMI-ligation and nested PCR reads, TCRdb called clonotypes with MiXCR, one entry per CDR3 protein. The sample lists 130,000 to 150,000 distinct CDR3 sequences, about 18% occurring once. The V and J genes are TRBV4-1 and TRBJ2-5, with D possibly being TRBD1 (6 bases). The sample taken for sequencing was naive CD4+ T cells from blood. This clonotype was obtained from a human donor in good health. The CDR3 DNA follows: TGCGCCAGCAGCCCCCCGGACAGCCCCGAGACCCAGTACTTC. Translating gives CASSPPDSPETQYF.